This paragraph covers one T cell receptor (beta chain) sequence. The data originate from a study of blood T cell repertoires in COVID-19. Study-level background: Both acute and convalescent COVID-19 samples were obtained from the United States, Italy and Spain. PBMCs, B-cell-depleted T cells, or T cells were the source of the cDNA or gDNA that made up the material.

The protocol was immunoSEQ multiplex PCR, while the TCRdb copy is restricted to in-frame clones and leaves out a portion. The table has about 420,000 clones, 70% to 90% seen once. Germline CDR1 and CDR2: LGHNA and YNFKEQ. The CDR3 is made up of 15 amino acids. The V segment lost 3 bases and the J segment 8 bases; nucleotides outside the gene matches: 10. The chain has TRBV4-2 and TRBJ2-1; 7 bases match TRBD2. The sequencing sample was made of peripheral blood. The TCR was taken from a man between 18 and 35 years old with COVID-19, enrolled during active disease. The CDR3 protein is CASSQNRDYFHEQFF. CDR3 bases: TGTGCCAGCAGCCAGAACCGGGACTACTTTCATGAGCAGTTCTTC.